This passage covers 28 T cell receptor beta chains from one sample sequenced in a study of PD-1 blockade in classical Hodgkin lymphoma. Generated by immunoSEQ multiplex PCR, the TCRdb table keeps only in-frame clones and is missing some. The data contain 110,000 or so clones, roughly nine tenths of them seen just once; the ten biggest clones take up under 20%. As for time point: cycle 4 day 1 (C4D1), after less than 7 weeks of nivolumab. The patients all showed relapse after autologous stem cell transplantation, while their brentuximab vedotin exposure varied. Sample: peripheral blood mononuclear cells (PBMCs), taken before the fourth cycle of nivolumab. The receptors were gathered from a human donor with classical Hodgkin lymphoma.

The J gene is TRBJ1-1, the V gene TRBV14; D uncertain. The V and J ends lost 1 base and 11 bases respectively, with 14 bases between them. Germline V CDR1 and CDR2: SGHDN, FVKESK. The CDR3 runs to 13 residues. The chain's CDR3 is CASSQVTRVDAFF. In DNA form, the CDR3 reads TGTGCCAGCAGCCAAGTCACACGGGTTGACGCTTTCTTT. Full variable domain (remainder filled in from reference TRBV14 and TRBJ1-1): EAGVTQFPSHSVIEKGQTVTLRCDPISGHDNLYWYRRVMGKEIKFLLHFVKESKQDESGMPNNRFLAERTGGTYSTLKVQPAELEDSGVYFCASSQVTRVDAFFGQGTRLTVV.

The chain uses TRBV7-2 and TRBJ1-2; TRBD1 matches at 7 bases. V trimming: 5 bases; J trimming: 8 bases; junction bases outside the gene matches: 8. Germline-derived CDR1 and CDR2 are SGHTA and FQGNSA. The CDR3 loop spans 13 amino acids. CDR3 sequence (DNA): TGTGCCAGCAGCCCCGAGACAGGGCGCGGCTACACCTTC. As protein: CASSPETGRGYTF.

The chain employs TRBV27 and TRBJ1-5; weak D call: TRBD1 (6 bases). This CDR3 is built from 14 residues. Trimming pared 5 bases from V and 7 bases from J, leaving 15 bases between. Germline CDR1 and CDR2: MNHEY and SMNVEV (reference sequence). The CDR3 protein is CASSPLGGTQPQHF. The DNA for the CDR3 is TGTGCCAGCAGTCCCCTAGGGGGAACGCAGCCCCAGCATTTT.

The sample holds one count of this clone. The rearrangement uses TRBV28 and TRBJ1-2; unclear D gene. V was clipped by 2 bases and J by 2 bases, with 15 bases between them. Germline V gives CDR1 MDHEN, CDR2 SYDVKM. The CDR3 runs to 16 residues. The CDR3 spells CASSLGSAGPNYGYTF. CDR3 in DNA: TGTGCCAGCAGTTTAGGGTCCGCAGGACCAAACTATGGCTACACCTTC.

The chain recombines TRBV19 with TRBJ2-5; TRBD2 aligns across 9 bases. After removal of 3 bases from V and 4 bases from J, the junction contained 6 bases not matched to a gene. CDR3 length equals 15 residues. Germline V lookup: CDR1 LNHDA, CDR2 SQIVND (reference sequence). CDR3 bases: TGTGCCAGTAGTATTCTAGCGGGGCAGCTAGAGACCCAGTACTTC. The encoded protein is CASSILAGQLETQYF.

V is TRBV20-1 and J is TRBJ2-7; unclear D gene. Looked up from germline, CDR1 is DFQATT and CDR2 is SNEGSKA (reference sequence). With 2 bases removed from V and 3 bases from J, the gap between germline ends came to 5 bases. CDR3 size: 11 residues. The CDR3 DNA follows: TGCAGTGCTAGACCTAACTACGAGCAGTACTTC. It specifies CSARPNYEQYF.

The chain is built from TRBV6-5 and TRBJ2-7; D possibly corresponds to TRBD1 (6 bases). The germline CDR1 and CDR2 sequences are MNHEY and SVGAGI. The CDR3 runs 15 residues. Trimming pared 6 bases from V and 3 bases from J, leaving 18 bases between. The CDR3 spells CASSRGPQGDYEQYF. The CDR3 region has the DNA TGTGCCAGCAGCCGTGGGCCACAGGGAGACTACGAGCAGTACTTC.

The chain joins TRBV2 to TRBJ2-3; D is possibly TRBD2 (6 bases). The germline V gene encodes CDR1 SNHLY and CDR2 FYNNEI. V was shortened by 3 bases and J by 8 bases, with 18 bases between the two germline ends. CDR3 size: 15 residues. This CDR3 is CASSESTSLGGTQYF. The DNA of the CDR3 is TGTGCCAGCAGTGAGTCAACTAGCCTAGGAGGTACGCAGTATTTT. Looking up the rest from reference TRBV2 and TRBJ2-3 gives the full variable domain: EPEVTQTPSHQVTQMGQEVILRCVPISNHLYFYWYRQILGQKVEFLVSFYNNEISEKSEIFDDQFSVERPDGSNFTLKIRSTKLEDSAMYFCASSESTSLGGTQYFGPGTRLTVL.

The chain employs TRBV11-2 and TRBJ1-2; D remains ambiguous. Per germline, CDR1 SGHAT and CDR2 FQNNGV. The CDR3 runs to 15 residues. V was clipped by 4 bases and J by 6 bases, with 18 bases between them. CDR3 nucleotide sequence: TGTGCCAGCAGCTCTAGGTGGGATAGGGCGAATGGCTACACCTTC. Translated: CASSSRWDRANGYTF. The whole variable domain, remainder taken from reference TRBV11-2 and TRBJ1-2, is EAGVAQSPRYKIIEKRQSVAFWCNPISGHATLYWYQQILGQGPKLLIQFQNNGVVDDSQLPKDRFSAERLKGVDSTLKIQPAKLEDSAVYLCASSSRWDRANGYTFGSGTRLTVV.

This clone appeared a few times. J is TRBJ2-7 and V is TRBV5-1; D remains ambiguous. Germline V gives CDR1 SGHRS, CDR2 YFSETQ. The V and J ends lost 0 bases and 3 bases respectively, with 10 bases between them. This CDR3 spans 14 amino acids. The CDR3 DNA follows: TGCGCCAGCAGCTTGGAGGCCGAATTCTACGAGCAGTACTTC. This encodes CASSLEAEFYEQYF.

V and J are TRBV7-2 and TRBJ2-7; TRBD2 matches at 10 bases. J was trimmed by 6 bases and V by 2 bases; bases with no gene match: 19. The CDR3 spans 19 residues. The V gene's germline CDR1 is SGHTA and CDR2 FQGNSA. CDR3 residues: CASSLISMGLAGVMSEQYF. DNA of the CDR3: TGTGCCAGCAGCTTAATTAGCATGGGCCTAGCGGGAGTTATGAGCGAGCAGTACTTC.

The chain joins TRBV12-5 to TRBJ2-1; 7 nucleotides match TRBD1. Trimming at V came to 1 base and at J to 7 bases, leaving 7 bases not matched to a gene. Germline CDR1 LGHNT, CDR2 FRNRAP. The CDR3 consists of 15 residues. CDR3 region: CASGLGGGAVNEQFF. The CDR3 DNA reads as TGTGCTAGTGGTTTGGGAGGGGGCGCCGTAAATGAGCAGTTCTTC. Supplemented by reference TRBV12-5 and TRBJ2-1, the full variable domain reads DARVTQTPRHKVTEMGQEVTMRCQPILGHNTVFWYRQTMMQGLELLAYFRNRAPLDDSGMPKDRFSAEMPDATLATLKIQPSEPRDSAVYFCASGLGGGAVNEQFFGPGTRLTVL.

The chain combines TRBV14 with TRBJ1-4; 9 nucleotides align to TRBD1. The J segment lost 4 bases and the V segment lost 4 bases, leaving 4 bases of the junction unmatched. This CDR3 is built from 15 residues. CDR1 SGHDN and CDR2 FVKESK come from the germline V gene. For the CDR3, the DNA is TGTGCCAGCAGCCGGTGGACAGGGGTTAATGAAAAACTGTTTTTT. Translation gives CASSRWTGVNEKLFF.

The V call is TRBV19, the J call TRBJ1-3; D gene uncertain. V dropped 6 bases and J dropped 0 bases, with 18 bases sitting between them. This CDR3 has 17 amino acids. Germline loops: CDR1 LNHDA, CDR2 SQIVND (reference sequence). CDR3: CASSVDWQQFSGNTIYF. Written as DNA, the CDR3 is TGTGCCAGTAGCGTGGATTGGCAGCAATTCTCTGGAAACACCATATATTTT.

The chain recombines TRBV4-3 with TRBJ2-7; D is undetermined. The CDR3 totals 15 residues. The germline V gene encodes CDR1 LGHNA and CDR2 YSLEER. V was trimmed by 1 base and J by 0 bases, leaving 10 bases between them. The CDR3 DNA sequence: TGCGCCAGCAGCCAAGTGAACAGCATCTCCTACGAGCAGTACTTC. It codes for CASSQVNSISYEQYF.

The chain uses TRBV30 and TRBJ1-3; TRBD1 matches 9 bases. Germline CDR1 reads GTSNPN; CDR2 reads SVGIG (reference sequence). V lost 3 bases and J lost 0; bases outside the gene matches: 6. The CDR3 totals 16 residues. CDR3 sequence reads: CAWRRTGVNSGNTIYF. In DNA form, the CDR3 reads TGTGCCTGGAGGAGGACAGGGGTTAACTCTGGAAACACCATATATTTT.

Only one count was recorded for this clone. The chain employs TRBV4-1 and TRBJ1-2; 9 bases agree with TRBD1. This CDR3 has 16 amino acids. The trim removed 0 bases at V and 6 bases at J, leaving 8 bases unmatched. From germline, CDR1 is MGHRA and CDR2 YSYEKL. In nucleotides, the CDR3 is TGCGCCAGCAGCCAAGATAGACAGGGGGTGTCTGATGGCTACACCTTC. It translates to CASSQDRQGVSDGYTF.

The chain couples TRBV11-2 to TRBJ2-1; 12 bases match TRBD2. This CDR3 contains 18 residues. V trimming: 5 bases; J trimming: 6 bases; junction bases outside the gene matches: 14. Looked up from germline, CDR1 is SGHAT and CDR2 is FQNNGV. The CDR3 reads CASSRLAGAFRGGNEQFF. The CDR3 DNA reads TGTGCCAGCAGCCGACTAGCGGGAGCCTTCCGCGGGGGCAATGAGCAGTTCTTC.

In DNA, the CDR3 is TGTGCCAGCAGCCTCCAACGACCTGAAGCTTTCTTT. Its protein is CASSLQRPEAFF. This rearrangement joins TRBV7-2 to TRBJ1-1; D call uncertain. Deletions cut 5 bases from V and 6 bases from J, with 10 bases between. Germline V gives CDR1 SGHTA, CDR2 FQGNSA. There are 12 residues in the CDR3.

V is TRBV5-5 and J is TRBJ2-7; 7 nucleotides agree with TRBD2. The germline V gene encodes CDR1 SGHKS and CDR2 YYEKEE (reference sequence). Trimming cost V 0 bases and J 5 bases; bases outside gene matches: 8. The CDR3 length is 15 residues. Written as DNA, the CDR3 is TGTGCCAGCAGCTTGGTCGTGGGAGGGCCCAACGAGCAGTACTTC. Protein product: CASSLVVGGPNEQYF.

The CDR3 nucleotides are TGTGCCAGCAGCGCCGACCGGGACTCTGGAAACACCATATATTTT. Protein: CASSADRDSGNTIYF. The chain combines TRBV13 with TRBJ1-3; unclear D gene. This CDR3 spans 15 amino acids. Per germline, CDR1 PRHDT and CDR2 FYEKMQ (reference sequence). V lost 5 bases, J lost 0 bases, and 11 bases lay in between.

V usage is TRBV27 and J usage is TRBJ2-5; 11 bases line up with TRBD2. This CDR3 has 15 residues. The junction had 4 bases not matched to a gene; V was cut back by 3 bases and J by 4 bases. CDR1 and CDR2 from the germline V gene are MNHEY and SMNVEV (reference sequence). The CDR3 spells CASSLVAGGPETQYF. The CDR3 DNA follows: TGTGCCAGCAGTTTGGTAGCGGGAGGGCCAGAGACCCAGTACTTC.

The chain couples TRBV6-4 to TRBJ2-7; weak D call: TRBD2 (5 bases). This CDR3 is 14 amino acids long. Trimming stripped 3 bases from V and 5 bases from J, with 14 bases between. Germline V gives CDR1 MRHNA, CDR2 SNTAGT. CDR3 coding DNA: TGTGCCAGCAGTGAGTCGGGGATAGTGGACGAGCAGTACTTC. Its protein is CASSESGIVDEQYF.

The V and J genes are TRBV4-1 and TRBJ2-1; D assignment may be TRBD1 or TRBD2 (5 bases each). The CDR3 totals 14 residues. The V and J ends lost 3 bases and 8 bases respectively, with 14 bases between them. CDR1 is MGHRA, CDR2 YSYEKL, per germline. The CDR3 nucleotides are TGCGCCAGCAGCCACTCGGGACCCTTTGATGAGCAGTTCTTC. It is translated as CASSHSGPFDEQFF.

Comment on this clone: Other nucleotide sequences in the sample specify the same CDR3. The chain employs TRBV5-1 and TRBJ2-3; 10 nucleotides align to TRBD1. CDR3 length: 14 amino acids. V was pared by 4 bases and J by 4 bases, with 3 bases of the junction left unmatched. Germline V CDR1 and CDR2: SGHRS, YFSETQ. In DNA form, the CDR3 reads TGCGCCAGCAGCCTCGGACAGGGGGCAGATACGCAGTATTTT. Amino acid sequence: CASSLGQGADTQYF.

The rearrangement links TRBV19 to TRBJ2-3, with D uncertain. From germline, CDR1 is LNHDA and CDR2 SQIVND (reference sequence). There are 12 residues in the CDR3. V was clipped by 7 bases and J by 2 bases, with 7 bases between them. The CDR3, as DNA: TGTGCCAGTAAGACTTTCACAGATACGCAGTATTTT. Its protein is CASKTFTDTQYF.

CDR3 nucleotides: TGTGCCAGCAGCCAGGGACAGGGTGGCGGCTACACCTTC. Amino acid sequence: CASSQGQGGGYTF. The V gene is TRBV6-5, the J gene TRBJ1-2; 9 nucleotides line up with TRBD1. CDR3 length: 13 amino acids. V shed 6 bases, J shed 8 bases, and the junction held 7 bases outside the gene matches. From germline, CDR1 is MNHEY and CDR2 SVGAGI.

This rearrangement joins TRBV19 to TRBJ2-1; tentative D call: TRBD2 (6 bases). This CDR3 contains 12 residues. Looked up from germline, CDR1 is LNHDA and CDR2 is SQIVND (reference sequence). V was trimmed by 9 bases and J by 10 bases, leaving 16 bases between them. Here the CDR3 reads CASAGLLGEQFF. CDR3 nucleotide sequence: TGTGCCAGCGCGGGACTCCTCGGGGAGCAGTTCTTC.